This section outlines one TCR beta chain sequence together with its context. Its cognate antigen is unknown. V lost 6 bases to trimming and J lost 2 bases, with 15 bases between them. Germline CDR1 LNHDA, CDR2 SQIVND (reference sequence). This CDR3 region has 15 residues. This entry comes from a study of siplizumab effects on memory and regulatory T cells. Sequencing was performed with immunoSEQ multiplex PCR; in TCRdb, only in-frame clones are kept and a portion is missing. The top ten clones hold approximately 1.3% of a sample with some 96,000 clones, 94% of them seen once. Study-wide results and limits: Naive T cells, seemingly more diverse than memory cells, seemed major alloresponse contributors. The average Treg-derived proportion among mappable alloreactive CD4+ clones was 65% to 80% with siplizumab versus about 27% in controls. Proliferating CD4+ or CD8+ clones, roughly 80-97% of them, lacked an assignable naive or memory phenotype. Proliferating siplizumab-cultured Tregs lacked confirmed suppressive function.

This sequence originates from a human donor in good health. Sequenced sample: non-Treg CD4+ T cells sorted from blood. The chain employs TRBV19 and TRBJ2-3, with a tentative D call TRBD1 (7 bases). The CDR3 DNA reads as TGTGCCAGTAGCCGACAGGGACTTCACACAGATACGCAGTATTTT. Protein: CASSRQGLHTDTQYF.